These T cell receptor beta chains were read from a single sample in a study of blood T cell repertoires in COVID-19. Here immunoSEQ multiplex PCR was the method, and the copy in TCRdb shows in-frame clones only, minus some. The sample includes just over 300,000 clones, around 90% seen only once; the top ten take about 2.3%. Sample: peripheral blood. Receptors originate from a man younger than 30 with active or convalescent COVID-19. The CDR3 runs from the conserved cysteine through the conserved F or W. D genes are given only for firm matches. Only some rows state a clone size, as once, few, many or a class for expanded clones.

j_gene | v_gene | d_gene | abundance | CDR3aa | CDR3nt
TRBJ1-1 | TRBV28 | TRBD1 | . | CASSPRQGALMNTEAFF | TGTGCCAGCAGTCCACGACAGGGGGCTTTAATGAACACTGAAGCTTTCTTT
TRBJ2-2 | TRBV4-3 | . | . | CASSYSFAGELFF | TGCGCCAGCAGCTATTCCTTCGCCGGGGAGCTGTTTTTT
TRBJ2-3 | TRBV5-1 | . | once | CASSRMSVTSTDTQYF | TGCGCCAGCAGCCGCATGTCGGTCACTAGCACAGATACGCAGTATTTT
TRBJ2-7 | TRBV7-2 | . | . | CASSLAPGSYEQYF | TGTGCCAGCAGCTTAGCGCCCGGTTCCTACGAGCAGTACTTC
TRBJ2-1 | TRBV15 | . | . | CATSRGASQGNEQFF | TGTGCCACCAGCAGAGGGGCGAGTCAGGGCAATGAGCAGTTCTTC
TRBJ1-2 | TRBV27 | TRBD1 | . | CASRPRTGGGDYGYTF | TGTGCCAGCAGACCGAGAACAGGGGGAGGAGACTATGGCTACACCTTC
TRBJ1-5 | TRBV5-1 | . | . | CASSLEGVGQPQHF | TGCGCCAGCAGCTTGGAAGGGGTTGGACAGCCCCAGCATTTT
TRBJ2-7 | TRBV10-1 | TRBD2 | few | CASSESMSGGSYEQYF | TGCGCCAGCAGTGAGTCGATGAGCGGGGGCTCCTACGAGCAGTACTTC
TRBJ1-4 | TRBV19 | . | . | CASSTGNGGEKLFF | TGTGCCAGTAGCACAGGGAACGGTGGGGAAAAACTGTTTTTT
TRBJ2-7 | TRBV10-1 | . | few | CASSDLGLEQYF | TGCGCCAGCAGTGACTTGGGGCTCGAGCAGTACTTC
TRBJ2-7 | TRBV20-1 | . | . | CRGPNSYEQYF | TGCAGGGGGCCCAACTCCTACGAGCAGTACTTC
TRBJ2-7 | TRBV27 | TRBD1 | . | CASSLGTAQYEQYF | TGTGCCAGCAGTCTTGGGACAGCTCAATACGAGCAGTACTTC
TRBJ1-1 | TRBV18 | . | . | CASSLTMKTGVNTEAFF | TGTGCCAGCTCACTCACAATGAAGACAGGCGTGAACACTGAAGCTTTCTTT
TRBJ2-5 | TRBV20-1 | . | . | CSAEGRETQYF | TGCAGTGCTGAGGGGAGGGAGACCCAGTACTTC
TRBJ2-5 | TRBV19 | . | once | CASGGETQYF | TGTGCCAGTGGCGGAGAGACCCAGTACTTC
TRBJ2-5 | TRBV28 | TRBD2 | . | CASSANSGTDDETQYF | TGTGCCAGCAGTGCCAATAGCGGGACGGACGACGAGACCCAGTACTTC
TRBJ1-6 | TRBV6-5 | TRBD1 | . | CASRTGDYSPLHF | TGTGCCAGCCGAACAGGGGATTATTCACCCCTCCACTTT
TRBJ2-2 | TRBV10-1 | . | . | CASSVGGPELFF | TGCGCCAGCAGTGTCGGGGGACCTGAGCTGTTTTTT
TRBJ2-7 | TRBV7-2 | TRBD2 | . | CASSLERGATFSSYEQYF | TGTGCCAGCAGCTTGGAGCGGGGGGCGACTTTTTCATCCTACGAGCAGTACTTC
TRBJ1-2 | TRBV11-2 | TRBD1 | . | CASSFYYNTDRDGYTF | TGTGCCAGCAGCTTCTACTACAACACGGACAGGGATGGCTACACCTTC
TRBJ1-1 | TRBV29-1 | TRBD1 | once | CSVGGTAPTEAFF | TGCAGCGTGGGTGGGACAGCACCCACTGAAGCTTTCTTT
TRBJ2-5 | TRBV6-5 | . | . | CASDRTVQETQYF | TGTGCCAGTGATAGGACAGTCCAAGAGACCCAGTACTTC
TRBJ2-7 | TRBV7-3 | . | . | CASSLSTRGLDEQYF | TGTGCCAGCAGCTTATCGACTAGAGGCCTGGACGAGCAGTACTTC
TRBJ1-3 | TRBV7-6 | TRBD1 | once | CASSSSPGTGRGNTIYF | TGTGCCAGCAGCTCGAGCCCAGGGACAGGGAGGGGAAACACCATATATTTT
TRBJ1-2 | TRBV4-3 | TRBD1 | . | CASSQETGQGNYGYTF | TGCGCCAGCAGCCAAGAAACCGGACAGGGGAACTATGGCTACACCTTC
TRBJ1-2 | TRBV2 | . | . | CASTPRGGKALNYGYTF | TGTGCCAGCACCCCAAGGGGGGGGAAGGCCCTGAACTATGGCTACACCTTC
TRBJ2-1 | TRBV6-4 | TRBD2 | . | CASSAIAGGNDEQFF | TGTGCCAGCAGTGCCATAGCGGGAGGCAACGATGAGCAGTTCTTC
TRBJ2-2 | TRBV19 | TRBD1 | . | CASSIGQVNTGELFF | TGTGCCAGTAGTATCGGACAGGTCAACACCGGGGAGCTGTTTTTT
TRBJ1-6 | TRBV6-1 | . | . | CASSEFGRDSPLHF | TGTGCCAGCAGTGAATTCGGCAGGGATTCACCCCTCCACTTT
TRBJ2-2 | TRBV2 | TRBD1 | once | CASSEIQGNFAELFF | TGTGCCAGCAGTGAAATACAGGGGAATTTTGCGGAGCTGTTTTTT
TRBJ2-1 | TRBV18 | TRBD1 | . | CASLTKGTGGYNEQFF | TGTGCCAGCTTAACCAAAGGGACAGGGGGCTACAATGAGCAGTTCTTC
TRBJ1-5 | TRBV6-2/TRBV6-3 | TRBD1 | . | CASSFTRTGGADQPQHF | TGTGCCAGCAGCTTCACGAGGACAGGGGGCGCCGATCAGCCCCAGCATTTT
TRBJ2-7 | TRBV27 | . | few | CASSLGIDRIAYEQYF | TGTGCCAGCAGTTTGGGGATCGACAGGATTGCCTACGAGCAGTACTTC
TRBJ2-1 | TRBV10-1 | . | few | CARESGSSYNEQFF | TGCGCCAGGGAGAGCGGTAGCTCCTACAATGAGCAGTTCTTC
TRBJ2-7 | TRBV6-2/TRBV6-3 | . | . | CASSLTELSSYEQYF | TGTGCCAGCAGTTTGACAGAATTAAGCTCCTACGAGCAGTACTTC
TRBJ2-2 | TRBV28 | . | . | CASSFGSRMTGELFF | TGTGCCAGCAGTTTTGGTTCCAGGATGACCGGGGAGCTGTTTTTT
TRBJ1-1 | TRBV9 | TRBD1 | . | CASSGMGQLDTEAFF | TGTGCCAGCAGCGGGATGGGACAGTTAGACACTGAAGCTTTCTTT
TRBJ2-7 | TRBV10-1 | TRBD1 | . | CASSESGTGNEQYF | TGCGCCAGCAGTGAGTCCGGGACAGGGAACGAGCAGTACTTC
TRBJ2-1 | TRBV5-6 | TRBD2 | . | CASSLARIAGGPIEQFF | TGTGCCAGCAGCTTGGCTAGGATAGCGGGAGGGCCCATTGAGCAGTTCTTC
TRBJ2-1 | TRBV19 | TRBD2 | . | CASSIVGSGGNEQFF | TGTGCCAGTAGTATAGTCGGTAGCGGGGGTAATGAGCAGTTCTTC
TRBJ2-1 | TRBV9 | . | . | CASSGNYAEPYNEQFF | TGTGCCAGCAGCGGAAACTACGCGGAGCCCTACAATGAGCAGTTCTTC
TRBJ2-7 | TRBV6-1 | TRBD1 | . | CASSELQGAPREQYF | TGTGCCAGCAGTGAGCTACAGGGGGCTCCGAGGGAGCAGTACTTC
TRBJ2-1 | TRBV11-2 | . | . | CASSLGVGAGPNNEQFF | TGTGCCAGCAGCTTAGGTGTTGGGGCGGGGCCAAACAATGAGCAGTTCTTC
TRBJ1-4 | TRBV15 | TRBD1 | . | CATSREPQGGNEKLFF | TGTGCCACCAGCAGAGAACCCCAGGGGGGAAATGAAAAACTGTTTTTT
TRBJ2-7 | TRBV10-2 | TRBD1 | . | CASSGDRGSHEQYF | TGCGCCAGCAGCGGTGACAGGGGCAGTCACGAGCAGTACTTC
TRBJ1-1 | TRBV4-1 | . | . | CASSQPTKGGTEAFF | TGCGCCAGCAGCCAACCCACGAAGGGAGGAACTGAAGCTTTCTTT
TRBJ2-7 | TRBV28 | TRBD2 | . | CASSTPPGGVKQYF | TGTGCCAGCAGTACCCCCCCCGGGGGGGTCAAGCAGTACTTC
TRBJ1-2 | TRBV7-2 | TRBD1 | . | CASSLVLSQGAGGYTF | TGTGCCAGCAGCTTAGTTTTAAGCCAGGGGGCTGGGGGCTACACCTTC
TRBJ2-2 | TRBV7-2 | TRBD1 | once | CASSSTGRGYGLFF | TGTGCCAGCAGCTCGACAGGGAGAGGGTACGGGCTGTTTTTT
TRBJ1-2 | TRBV5-1 | . | . | CASSPRGGKFNYGYTF | TGCGCCAGCAGCCCGAGGGGGGGAAAGTTTAACTATGGCTACACCTTC
TRBJ2-7 | TRBV28 | . | . | CASRPQGSTEQYF | TGTGCCAGCAGACCACAGGGTTCTACGGAGCAGTACTTC
TRBJ2-7 | TRBV3-1/TRBV3-2 | . | . | CASSPLSGYEQYF | TGTGCCAGCAGCCCGTTGTCGGGATACGAGCAGTACTTC
TRBJ2-3 | TRBV7-8 | TRBD2 | . | CASSVQLAGGGYTQYF | TGTGCCAGCAGCGTCCAGCTAGCGGGGGGAGGGTATACGCAGTATTTT
TRBJ1-1 | TRBV6-6 | . | . | CASSYSGGGGAEAFF | TGTGCCAGCAGTTACTCCGGGGGGGGAGGGGCTGAAGCTTTCTTT
TRBJ2-5 | TRBV2 | TRBD2 | . | CASSEASSGGGTQYF | TGTGCCAGCAGTGAAGCCTCTAGCGGGGGGGGGACCCAGTACTTC
TRBJ2-3 | TRBV7-8 | TRBD1 | . | CASSLRGLSTDTQYF | TGTGCCAGCAGCCTGAGGGGGCTAAGCACAGATACGCAGTATTTT
TRBJ2-3 | TRBV4-2 | . | . | CASSQERGIGDTQYF | TGTGCCAGCAGCCAAGAAAGGGGGATTGGGGATACGCAGTATTTT